This T cell receptor (beta chain) was profiled in a study of spatial heterogeneity in lung cancer. Study-wide background: Raw reads contained each unique TCR and UMI combination more than ten times on average.

General study points: The study found that expanded intratumoral alpha and beta TCR counts tracked tumor mutation counts. The recorded estimate of tumor T cell coverage is about 6.8% for alpha chains and about 14% for beta chains.

V lost 0 bases and J lost 4; bases outside the gene matches: 5. The CDR3 has 15 residues. Looked up from germline, CDR1 is MNHEY and CDR2 is SVGAGI. TCRdb used MiXCR to reprocess the 5' RACE reads, holding one entry per CDR3 protein. This repertoire shows over 2,500 distinct CDR3 sequences, 9.5% to 14% found once; its top ten account for approximately 12%. Judged by abundance, this clonotype is medium-sized. Its antigen is as yet unknown. As an off-target read in a library built for alpha chains, this beta chain has a frequency of little significance. Time point specified: sample taken at primary tumor resection. Unsorted whole RNA samples from tumor, nontumor lung or frozen PBMC were sequenced.

This receptor was identified in a male donor with early-stage non-small cell lung cancer. The rearrangement joins TRBV6-5 to TRBJ1-1, with 7 bases that match TRBD1. Sequencing used lung tumor tissue, obtained at surgery. CDR3 region: CASSYSGHRGTEAFF. DNA for the CDR3: TGTGCCAGCAGTTACTCCGGCCACAGGGGCACTGAAGCTTTCTTT.